Listed here is a single T cell receptor (beta chain). As yet, its antigen is unknown. The source of the sample is a study of identical twins. General study points: The authors drew conclusions from cross-sectional statistical analysis rather than following the same donors.

The germline V gene has CDR1 SGHTA and CDR2 FQGNSA. The CDR3 spans 14 residues. V dropped 3 bases and J dropped 4 bases, with 10 bases sitting between them. Template switching added a universal primer site, and cDNA bore unique molecular identifiers. TCRdb analysed the 5' RACE reads with MiXCR anew, one entry per CDR3 protein. This table holds around 250,000 distinct CDR3 sequences, roughly 7% found once. This sample also appeared in a second study, on yellow fever vaccine responses in identical twins. This second study says: Reportedly, the response of twins' T cells to the vaccine seemed partly convergent, partly personalized.

The chain employs TRBV7-2 and TRBJ1-5; D unresolved. Sample: memory (CD45RO+) T cells sorted from blood. The sequence was collected from a woman between 18 and 29 years old in good health. The CDR3 DNA sequence: TGTGCCAGCAGCTTCGGTAAGGGAAATCAGCCCCAGCATTTT. It codes for CASSFGKGNQPQHF.